Each of the 8 T cell receptor beta chains below was sequenced from the same sample in a study of low-dose radiotherapy and immunotherapy resistance in tumors. TRAV- and TRBV-specific primers were used for first-strand cDNA, which covered alpha and beta chains. Both a constant-region primer and a V-primer adapter served to amplify TCRs across roughly 20 PCR cycles. TCRdb processed the reads anew with MiXCR; each CDR3 protein has one entry. In the table there are under 110,000 distinct CDR3 sequences, about a fifth of which are singletons. Time point here: after trial treatment. Treatment indicated: LDRT plus nivolumab, ipilimumab, low-dose cyclophosphamide and aspirin (RACIN trial). The sample here was PBMCs, taken after low-dose radiotherapy plus immunotherapy. Receptors were obtained from a male donor with prostate cancer.

This chain links TRBV11-2 with TRBJ2-1; a weak D match, TRBD2 (7 bases). This CDR3 has 18 amino acids. V was clipped by 0 bases and J by 8 bases, with 23 bases between them. In germline, CDR1 is SGHAT, CDR2 FQNNGV. The CDR3, as DNA: TGTGCCAGCAGCTTAGAGATGGGGGGGACGGACAGAACGGATGAGCAGTTCTTC. It is translated as CASSLEMGGTDRTDEQFF.

In its sample, this clonotype was seen a few times. The chain combines TRBV28 with TRBJ2-5; possibly TRBD2 for D (5 bases). The CDR3 sequence is 16 residues long. The V gene's germline CDR1 is MDHEN and CDR2 SYDVKM. Trimming removed 6 bases from V and 0 bases from J, with 17 bases in between. The CDR3 nucleotides read TGTGCCAGCAGCCGGCCCTGGAGGAGGCACCAAGAGACCCAGTACTTC. Translated: CASSRPWRRHQETQYF.

This clonotype was observed many times. The J gene is TRBJ2-1, the V gene TRBV5-1; a weak D match, TRBD2 (5 bases). The CDR3 is 16 residues long. Looked up from germline, CDR1 is SGHRS and CDR2 is YFSETQ. V was clipped by 0 bases and J by 5 bases, with 15 bases between them. The CDR3 spells CASSLAGSSTHNEQFF. The CDR3 DNA reads as TGCGCCAGCAGCTTGGCCGGGTCTAGCACCCACAATGAGCAGTTCTTC.

This clonotype was seen many times. This chain joins TRBV20-1 and TRBJ1-2; a possible D gene is TRBD1 (5 bases). Trimming removed 6 bases at V and 3 bases at J, with 11 bases between. The germline V gene has CDR1 DFQATT and CDR2 SNEGSKA (reference sequence). The CDR3 runs 12 residues. DNA for the CDR3: TGCAGTGCGACCCAGGGTTACTATGGCTACACCTTC. Translated, it gives CSATQGYYGYTF.

In this sample, this clonotype turned up a few times. A junction end diverges from the germline sequence, so it may reflect a read error. The chain combines TRBV5-1 with TRBJ1-1; D remains unclear. Germline loops: CDR1 SGHRS, CDR2 YFSETQ. The CDR3 length is 13 residues. The chain's CDR3 is CASSFEQNTEAFF. The CDR3 coding sequence is TGCGCCAGCAGCTTTGAACAGAACACAGAAGCTTTCTTT.

This clonotype occurred many times. The J gene is TRBJ2-3, the V gene TRBV20-1, with 7 bases identical to TRBD1. V was pared by 0 bases and J by 0 bases, with 9 bases of the junction left unmatched. The CDR3 loop spans 17 amino acids. Germline CDR1 DFQATT, CDR2 SNEGSKA (reference sequence). The CDR3 region is CSARDRDRTSSTDTQYF. The CDR3 DNA follows: TGCAGTGCTAGAGACCGGGACAGAACATCTAGCACAGATACGCAGTATTTT.

The chain recombines TRBV6-2 or TRBV6-3 with TRBJ1-2, with unresolved D. With 6 bases removed from V and 8 bases from J, the gap between germline ends came to 13 bases. Per the germline V gene, CDR1 is MNHEY and CDR2 is SVGEGT. This CDR3 has 12 amino acids. The CDR3 DNA follows: TGTGCCAGCAGCACGAATTTGGAGGGCTACACCTTC. Protein: CASSTNLEGYTF.

The chain has TRBV2 and TRBJ2-7; tentative D call: TRBD2 (6 bases). CDR1 and CDR2 from the germline V gene are SNHLY and FYNNEI. The V end was cut by 5 bases, the J end by 6 bases, with 11 bases between. The CDR3 is 12 amino acids. For the CDR3, the DNA is TGTGCCAGCAGTAAACTAGCACCCGAGCAGTACTTC. This sequence encodes CASSKLAPEQYF.